A single sample is the source of the 9 T cell receptor beta chains below, sequenced in a study of patients and donors after allogeneic stem cell transplantation. One entry per CDR3 protein results from TCRdb running MiXCR on the RT-PCR reads. The table records over 350,000 distinct CDR3 sequences, 16% of them present only once. The specimen sequenced was blood, either unsorted or a sorted T cell fraction (not recorded which). These receptors originate from a human donor who was either an allogeneic HSCT recipient or a stem cell or donor lymphocyte infusion donor (not recorded which). It is not recorded whose cells these are; they may come from a transplant donor.

This clonotype was counted ten times or more. The chain is built from TRBV5-6 and TRBJ2-5, with D perhaps TRBD1 (5 bases). There are 15 residues in the CDR3. With 3 bases removed from V and 3 bases from J, the gap between germline ends came to 15 bases. The germline V gene has CDR1 SGHDT and CDR2 YYEEEE. CDR3 nucleotides: TGTGCCAGCAGCTCACAGGAAATAGGGAAAGAGACCCAGTACTTC. Its translation: CASSSQEIGKETQYF.

This clonotype was seen ten or more times. The chain combines TRBV24-1 with TRBJ1-4, with D hard to call. Between the trimmed V and J ends, which lost 5 bases and 0 bases, there was a span of 6 bases. Germline-derived CDR1 and CDR2 are KGHDR and SFDVKD. The CDR3 is made up of 14 amino acids. CDR3 nucleotide sequence: TGTGCCACCAGTGCCGGTACAACTAATGAAAAACTGTTTTTT. Protein: CATSAGTTNEKLFF.

The V call is TRBV6-5, the J call TRBJ1-1; D remains ambiguous. V shed 2 bases and J shed 9 bases, with 7 bases lying between them. The CDR3 consists of 11 residues. The germline V gene encodes CDR1 MNHEY and CDR2 SVGAGI. The CDR3 sequence is CASSYGVQAFF. The CDR3 DNA is TGTGCCAGCAGTTACGGGGTTCAAGCTTTCTTT.

This clonotype was seen a handful of times. This sequence joins TRBV24-1 and TRBJ2-5; D perhaps matches TRBD2 (5 bases). There are 14 residues in the CDR3. CDR1 is KGHDR and CDR2 is SFDVKD in the germline V gene. V lost 2 bases to trimming and J lost 4 bases, with 10 bases between them. The CDR3 region has the DNA TGTGCCACCAGTGATTCGATGGGAGTAGAGACCCAGTACTTC. Translating gives CATSDSMGVETQYF.

This clonotype came up many times. The chain carries TRBV5-6 and TRBJ1-1; D gene uncertain. Germline-derived CDR1 and CDR2 are SGHDT and YYEEEE. The CDR3 covers 12 residues. The germline V and J ends were trimmed by 1 base and 6 bases, with 7 bases remaining between them. CDR3 loop: CASSLSAAEAFF. The CDR3 DNA sequence: TGTGCCAGCAGCTTGTCTGCCGCTGAAGCTTTCTTT.

This clonotype appeared a few times. Here the CDR3 reads CAIRDPGTGGYGTQYF. The CDR3 DNA sequence: TGTGCCATCAGAGACCCCGGGACAGGGGGTTATGGTACGCAGTATTTT. This chain joins TRBV10-3 and TRBJ2-3, with TRBD1 matching over 11 bases. The CDR3 covers 16 residues. Germline trimming cut 6 bases from V and 8 bases from J; bases unmatched to any gene: 13. The germline gives CDR1 ENHRY, CDR2 SYGVKD.

This clonotype was seen many times. This sequence joins TRBV12-3 or TRBV12-4 and TRBJ2-4; possibly TRBD1 for D (6 bases). The CDR3 runs to 16 residues. V gave up 5 bases and J gave up 4 bases, with 18 bases separating them. CDR3 residues: CASSPPTGHLKNIQYF. The CDR3 DNA reads TGTGCCAGCAGTCCCCCCACGGGACACCTTAAAAACATTCAGTACTTC.

This clonotype turned up a few times. The genes are TRBV12-3 or TRBV12-4 and TRBJ1-1; a weak D match, TRBD1 (5 bases). The CDR3 runs to 14 residues. Trimming shortened V by 2 bases and J by 4 bases, and 11 bases separated the two germline ends. Here the CDR3 DNA reads TGTGCCAGCAGTTTAACCGGGGGAATCACTGAAGCTTTCTTT. Protein: CASSLTGGITEAFF.

This clonotype appeared a single time. The genes are TRBV6-2 or TRBV6-3 and TRBJ1-1; no firm D call. V lost 5 bases, J lost 4 bases, and 11 bases lay in between. Germline loops: CDR1 MNHEY, CDR2 SVGEGT. This CDR3 has 13 residues. The CDR3: CASSLHVTTEAFF. As DNA, the CDR3 is TGTGCCAGCAGTCTACATGTGACCACTGAAGCTTTCTTT.